The rows below give T cell receptor beta chains drawn from one sample of a study of blood T cell repertoires in COVID-19. TCRdb keeps only in-frame clones here, not all; method: immunoSEQ multiplex PCR. This repertoire shows around 130,000 clones, 80% to 90% found once; its top ten account for over 10%. The source material was peripheral blood. The receptors come from a human donor in a cohort sampled during active COVID-19. CDR3s include the opening cysteine and the closing phenylalanine or tryptophan. The order of the fields is D gene, clone size, J gene, V gene, CDR3 protein, CDR3 DNA. D genes are given only for firm matches. Some rows mark clone size as missing; the rest say once, few, many or name a class of expanded clone.

TRBD1 NA TRBJ1-4 TRBV6-5 CASSYDDRAGEKLFF TGTGCCAGCAGTTACGATGACAGGGCGGGTGAAAAACTGTTTTTT
TRBD1 NA TRBJ2-7 TRBV7-2 CASSPGQGLEQYF TGTGCCAGCAGCCCCGGACAGGGCCTCGAGCAGTACTTC
TRBD2 NA TRBJ2-1 TRBV5-1 CASSLGLAGVDEQFF TGCGCCAGCAGCTTGGGGCTAGCGGGGGTGGATGAGCAGTTCTTC
TRBD2 NA TRBJ2-7 TRBV3-1/TRBV3-2 CASSRGLSGGAYEQYF TGTGCCAGCAGCAGAGGTCTTAGCGGGGGAGCCTACGAGCAGTACTTC
NA NA TRBJ1-6 TRBV6-1 CASSEGVGVSGSPLHF TGTGCCAGCAGTGAAGGAGTAGGGGTGTCTGGTTCACCCCTCCACTTT
NA NA TRBJ1-3 TRBV3-1/TRBV3-2 CASSASGNTIYF TGTGCCAGCAGCGCGTCTGGAAACACCATATATTTT
TRBD1 NA TRBJ1-4 TRBV15 CATSRGAQGPGEKLFF TGTGCCACCAGCAGAGGGGCACAGGGGCCAGGTGAAAAACTGTTTTTT
TRBD1 NA TRBJ1-2 TRBV5-6 CASPSKGDRGYGYTF TGTGCCAGCCCCTCGAAGGGGGACAGGGGATATGGCTACACCTTC
TRBD2 NA TRBJ2-3 TRBV29-1 CSAGVAGADTQYF TGCAGCGCAGGGGTAGCGGGGGCAGATACGCAGTATTTT
TRBD2 once TRBJ2-3 TRBV5-1 CASSSYSGTSGGDQYTDTQYF TGCGCCAGCAGCTCTTACTCCGGGACTAGCGGGGGGGACCAGTACACAGATACGCAGTATTTT
NA NA TRBJ2-3 TRBV5-1 CASRFEPPPPDTQYF TGCGCCAGCAGGTTCGAGCCGCCGCCGCCAGATACGCAGTATTTT
NA NA TRBJ1-5 TRBV6-5 CARQVSNQPQHF TGTGCCCGACAGGTTAGCAATCAGCCCCAGCATTTT
NA NA TRBJ1-4 TRBV10-1 CASSESDSNEKLFF TGCGCCAGCAGTGAATCGGACAGTAATGAAAAACTGTTTTTT
NA NA TRBJ2-3 TRBV6-5 CASYRTQSYTDTQYF TGTGCCAGCTATCGGACACAATCATACACAGATACGCAGTATTTT
NA NA TRBJ2-5 TRBV3-1/TRBV3-2 CASSQGWVPGGTQYF TGTGCCAGCAGCCAAGGATGGGTCCCCGGAGGGACCCAGTACTTC
NA NA TRBJ1-2 TRBV29-1 CSVEGLGASYGYTF TGCAGCGTTGAAGGGTTAGGGGCGTCCTATGGCTACACCTTC
TRBD1 NA TRBJ1-5 TRBV6-6 CASSSDRGISNQPQHF TGTGCCAGCAGTTCCGACAGGGGGATTAGCAATCAGCCCCAGCATTTT
NA NA TRBJ1-4 TRBV19 CASRSIGGNEKLFF TGTGCCAGTAGATCAATCGGGGGTAATGAAAAACTGTTTTTT
NA NA TRBJ2-3 TRBV18 CASSRQGGGVADTQYF TGTGCCAGCTCACGCCAGGGGGGCGGCGTTGCAGATACGCAGTATTTT
TRBD1 NA TRBJ2-3 TRBV10-2 CASSAGQTRTDTQYF TGCGCCAGCAGTGCGGGACAGACCCGCACAGATACGCAGTATTTT
TRBD2 NA TRBJ2-1 TRBV11-2 CASSLEATSGGAPEQFF TGTGCCAGCAGCTTAGAAGCTACTAGCGGGGGGGCCCCTGAGCAGTTCTTC
NA NA TRBJ2-7 TRBV7-8 CASSLLQGLYEQYF TGTGCCAGCAGCTTACTGCAGGGGCTCTACGAGCAGTACTTC
TRBD2 NA TRBJ2-7 TRBV7-9 CASSLGGGDEQYF TGTGCCAGCAGCTTAGGGGGAGGGGACGAGCAGTACTTC
NA once TRBJ2-5 TRBV28 CASSPRGGPQETQYF TGTGCCAGCAGCCCGAGAGGCGGCCCCCAAGAGACCCAGTACTTC
TRBD2 NA TRBJ2-4 TRBV4-1 CASSQLPTSGGLRNIQYF TGCGCCAGCAGCCAGTTGCCGACTAGCGGGGGGCTGCGAAACATTCAGTACTTC
TRBD2 NA TRBJ2-3 TRBV7-9 CASSFLGLAGGTDTQYF TGTGCCAGCAGCTTTCTCGGGCTAGCGGGGGGTACAGATACGCAGTATTTT
TRBD2 NA TRBJ2-2 TRBV10-3 CAINTSGGLNTGELFF TGTGCCATCAATACTAGCGGGGGCCTTAACACCGGGGAGCTGTTTTTT
NA NA TRBJ1-5 TRBV5-1 CASSLGRDQPQHF TGCGCCAGCAGCTTGGGCAGGGATCAGCCCCAGCATTTT
NA NA TRBJ2-2 TRBV10-2 CASLRQANTGELFF TGCGCCAGCCTAAGACAGGCTAACACCGGGGAGCTGTTTTTT
NA NA TRBJ1-2 TRBV5-1 CASSIEGNYGYTF TGCGCCAGCAGTATAGAGGGTAACTATGGCTACACCTTC
NA NA TRBJ2-7 TRBV19 CASSQSGLSFYEQYF TGTGCCAGTAGCCAAAGCGGGTTATCGTTCTACGAGCAGTACTTC
NA NA TRBJ2-5 TRBV11-3 CASSLGVGVQETQYF TGTGCCAGCAGCTTAGGAGTCGGGGTACAAGAGACCCAGTACTTC
NA few TRBJ1-2 TRBV11-2 CASSLDRRTNYGYTF TGTGCCAGCAGCTTAGATCGCAGAACTAACTATGGCTACACCTTC
TRBD2 NA TRBJ2-3 TRBV18 CASSPGLAGAADTQYF TGTGCCAGCTCACCGGGACTAGCGGGGGCCGCGGATACGCAGTATTTT
NA once TRBJ1-3 TRBV7-8 CASSLGPQSSGNTIYF TGTGCCAGCAGCTTAGGGCCACAGAGCTCTGGAAACACCATATATTTT
TRBD1 NA TRBJ2-2 TRBV29-1 CSVKDRATANTGELFF TGCAGCGTTAAGGACAGGGCAACCGCGAACACCGGGGAGCTGTTTTTT
TRBD2 NA TRBJ2-5 TRBV7-2 CASSLDVSSGYQETQYF TGTGCCAGCAGCTTAGATGTGTCTAGCGGGTATCAAGAGACCCAGTACTTC
TRBD2 NA TRBJ2-5 TRBV19 CASSMVLAGGPGETQYF TGTGCCAGTAGTATGGTACTAGCGGGGGGGCCGGGGGAGACCCAATACTTC
NA once TRBJ1-2 TRBV7-2 CASSLPGLNGYTF TGTGCCAGCAGCTTACCAGGTCTTAATGGCTACACCTTC
NA NA TRBJ2-7 TRBV2 CASSSTGTTYEQYF TGTGCCAGCAGTTCGACAGGTACTACCTACGAGCAGTACTTC
TRBD1 NA TRBJ2-3 TRBV10-3 CAISESGTGVITDTQYF TGTGCCATCAGTGAATCCGGGACAGGGGTGATCACAGATACGCAGTATTTT
NA NA TRBJ1-2 TRBV12-3/TRBV12-4 CASTLGGNYGYTF TGTGCCAGCACCTTGGGGGGGAACTATGGCTACACCTTC
TRBD1 NA TRBJ2-5 TRBV24-1 CATSDPNDRGKETQYF TGTGCCACCAGTGACCCTAACGACAGGGGTAAAGAGACCCAGTACTTC
NA NA TRBJ1-3 TRBV19 CASSTRTDPGNTIYF TGTGCCAGTAGTACTAGGACAGATCCAGGAAACACCATATATTTT
TRBD2 NA TRBJ2-5 TRBV4-3 CASSQMTSGDETQYF TGCGCCAGCAGCCAAATGACTAGCGGGGATGAGACCCAGTACTTC
NA NA TRBJ2-3 TRBV2 CASSVRSGPFPDTQYF TGTGCCAGCAGTGTAAGGTCTGGGCCGTTCCCAGATACGCAGTATTTT